This T cell receptor (beta chain) stems from a study of shared clonotypes between healthy human individuals. This CDR3 contains 15 residues. V shed 2 bases and J 8 bases; nucleotides not matched to a gene: 2. The germline V gene encodes CDR1 SGHNT and CDR2 YYREEE (reference sequence). TCRdb's table, derived via immunoSEQ multiplex PCR, lists solely in-frame clones and lacks some. In the table there are nearly 2 million clones, roughly 94% of which are singletons. Whole-study results and caveats: Depth was large, yet rarefaction showed that sorted-subset sequencing was incomplete.

As to this clone: The antigen is not known.

CD45RO negativity and positive selection for CCR7 defined naive CD8 cells, a population that excluded terminally differentiated effector memory CD45RA+ cells. The receptor's source is a man between 18 and 29 years old in good health. The sequencing input was naive CD8+ T cells sorted from blood. The chain uses TRBV5-4 and TRBJ2-1; the match to TRBD2 covers 15 bases. CDR3 residues: CASSFGLAGGYEQFF. The CDR3 coding sequence is TGTGCCAGCAGCTTCGGACTAGCGGGAGGGTATGAGCAGTTCTTC.